This T cell receptor (beta chain) was identified in a study of T cells in Graves' hyperthyroidism and ophthalmopathy. Study-level background: Initial diagnosis, before any treatment, was when peripheral blood was collected.

Germline assignment: CDR1 MGHDK and CDR2 SYGVNS. V lost 6 bases and J lost 0, with 6 bases in between. CDR3 size: 12 residues. Amplification of TCR beta CDR3 regions was performed using RNA transcripts as template. The primer set for the first-round RT-PCR of the TCR CDR3 was HTBI. TCRdb re-called the multiplex PCR reads with MiXCR, one entry per CDR3 protein. The table has under 350,000 distinct CDR3 sequences, less than 30% seen once. Study-wide findings and caveats: Within blood appeared most thyroid clonotypes that had expanded above 0.001.

Many counts were recorded for this clonotype. Its antigen is not identified. The sample consisted of blood. This chain joins TRBV25-1 and TRBJ2-7; D remains ambiguous. The source is a man aged 40-55 years with Graves' hyperthyroidism that later progressed to Graves' ophthalmopathy. CDR3 residues: CASSISSYEQYF. CDR3 in DNA: TGTGCCAGCAGCATTAGCTCCTACGAGCAGTACTTC.